The rows below give T cell receptor beta chains drawn from one sample of a study of radiation and T cells in renal cell carcinoma. Some clones are missing from TCRdb's copy, which holds only in-frame ones; the method was immunoSEQ multiplex PCR. The sample holds about 8,900 clones, about two thirds seen once. Sequenced material: tumor tissue, taken from a patient whose treatment was nephrectomy without radiotherapy. These receptors were collected from a man in his sixties with renal cell carcinoma. Both conserved end residues are part of each CDR3. The D gene is left open where the match is weak. Only some rows state a clone size, as once, few, many or a class for expanded clones.

size: .; D: .; V: TRBV4-2; J: TRBJ2-5; DNA: TGTGCCAGCAGCCAATCGGGAATTAGGGGTAGGGGGGAGACCCAGTACTTC; CDR3: CASSQSGIRGRGETQYF
size: .; D: TRBD1; V: TRBV7-9; J: TRBJ1-4; DNA: TGTGCCAGCAGCCAGGGACAGGGACGGGAAAAACTGTTTTTT; CDR3: CASSQGQGREKLFF
size: large; D: .; V: TRBV19; J: TRBJ2-4; DNA: TGTGCCAGTCAAGGAGACATTCAGTACTTC; CDR3: CASQGDIQYF
size: .; D: .; V: TRBV5-1; J: TRBJ1-1; DNA: TGCGCCAGCAGCTTGGGGCAGGGGATGGTAGAAGCTTTCTTT; CDR3: CASSLGQGMVEAFF
size: few; D: .; V: TRBV28; J: TRBJ2-1; DNA: TGTGCCAGCACTACTTACAATGAGCAGTTCTTC; CDR3: CASTTYNEQFF
size: .; D: TRBD2; V: TRBV28; J: TRBJ2-1; DNA: TGTGCCAGCAGTCCCTCGGGACTAGCGGGGTACAATGAGCAGTTCTTC; CDR3: CASSPSGLAGYNEQFF
size: once; D: .; V: TRBV11-1; J: TRBJ2-3; DNA: TGTGCCAGCAGCTTAGCGATCAGTTACGACACAGATACGCGGTATTTT; CDR3: CASSLAISYDTDTRYF
size: few; D: .; V: TRBV15; J: TRBJ1-5; DNA: TGTGCCACCAGCAGGGATACAGGGTACAATCAGCCCCAGCATTTT; CDR3: CATSRDTGYNQPQHF
size: .; D: .; V: TRBV10-3; J: TRBJ2-1; DNA: TGTGCCATCAGTGCTGGGGCCTACAATGAGCAGTTCTTC; CDR3: CAISAGAYNEQFF
size: .; D: TRBD1; V: TRBV7-9; J: TRBJ2-2; DNA: TGTGCCAGCAGCTCGGAGGGGACAGGGATGAAGCTGTTTTTT; CDR3: CASSSEGTGMKLFF
size: .; D: .; V: TRBV5-1; J: TRBJ2-3; DNA: TGCGCCAGCAGCTTAACGGCCGGGGCTCCGACAGATACGCAGTATTTT; CDR3: CASSLTAGAPTDTQYF
size: .; D: .; V: TRBV27; J: TRBJ1-5; DNA: TGTGCCAGCAGTTTTATAGGGGACAATCAGCCCCAGCATTTT; CDR3: CASSFIGDNQPQHF
size: .; D: .; V: TRBV28; J: TRBJ1-2; DNA: TGTGCCAGCAGTTCCCCTACCCGGGGCGCAAACTATGGCTACACCTTC; CDR3: CASSSPTRGANYGYTF
size: .; D: TRBD2; V: TRBV4-2; J: TRBJ2-7; DNA: TGTGCCAGCAGCCAAGATACTAGCGGGAGTATGGAGCAGTACTTC; CDR3: CASSQDTSGSMEQYF
size: .; D: .; V: TRBV28; J: TRBJ1-2; DNA: TGTGCCAGCAGTTTCCAGGGAGGAGTTCACTATGGCTACACCTTC; CDR3: CASSFQGGVHYGYTF
size: .; D: .; V: TRBV19; J: TRBJ2-6; DNA: TGTGCCAGTAGTATCGACGGGCTTGGAGCTGGGGCCAACGTCCTGACTTTC; CDR3: CASSIDGLGAGANVLTF
size: few; D: .; V: TRBV18; J: TRBJ1-2; DNA: TGTGCCAGCTCCGACATGAGCTATGGCTACACCTTC; CDR3: CASSDMSYGYTF
size: .; D: TRBD2; V: TRBV2; J: TRBJ2-1; DNA: TGTGCCAGTGAGAGCGGGACCCTCTACAATGAGCAGTTCTTC; CDR3: CASESGTLYNEQFF
size: .; D: TRBD2; V: TRBV5-1; J: TRBJ2-5; DNA: TGCGCCAGCAGCTTCCTAAGCCTAGCGGGGGATAAAGAGACCCAGTACTTC; CDR3: CASSFLSLAGDKETQYF
size: .; D: TRBD2; V: TRBV27; J: TRBJ2-5; DNA: TGTGCCAGCCGGGTCGGGACTAGCGGGAGAGGCAGTGAGACCCAGTACTTC; CDR3: CASRVGTSGRGSETQYF
size: .; D: TRBD1; V: TRBV28; J: TRBJ2-2; DNA: TGTGCCAGCATTCAGGGGGCTTACACCGGGGAGCTGTTTTTT; CDR3: CASIQGAYTGELFF
size: .; D: .; V: TRBV5-5; J: TRBJ2-7; DNA: TGTGCCAGCAGCCTATGGCAAATGGACGAGCAGTACTTC; CDR3: CASSLWQMDEQYF